Below are 20 T cell receptor beta chains sequenced from a single sample in a study of PD-L1 blockade in urothelial cancer. The repertoire was sequenced with immunoSEQ multiplex PCR; TCRdb's copy has only in-frame clones and lacks some. The table lists roughly 16,000 clones, 70% to 90% of them singletons. Time point meaning: pretreatment peripheral blood. The sample was PBMCs, taken around atezolizumab (anti-PD-L1) treatment. The receptors derive from a man in his 70s with urothelial cancer.

This sequence joins TRBV5-1 and TRBJ2-5; 8 bases align to TRBD1. J gave up 2 bases and V 4 bases, and 10 bases lay outside the gene matches. This CDR3 spans 16 amino acids. Per germline, CDR1 SGHRS and CDR2 YFSETQ. This CDR3 reads CASSPRQGRGQETQYF. CDR3 DNA sequence: TGCGCCAGCAGCCCTAGACAGGGGAGAGGGCAAGAGACCCAGTACTTC.

The count of this clone is one. The chain has TRBV4-1 and TRBJ2-1, with 9 bases that match TRBD2. Germline V CDR1 and CDR2: MGHRA, YSYEKL. This CDR3 is built from 16 residues. With 1 base clipped from V and 3 bases from J, the junction kept 4 bases outside the gene matches. The CDR3 loop is CASSQVERGDYNEQFF. DNA of the CDR3: TGCGCCAGCAGCCAAGTAGAGCGGGGGGACTACAATGAGCAGTTCTTC.

The genes are TRBV27 and TRBJ1-2; no clear D gene. The CDR3 runs to 14 residues. In germline, CDR1 is MNHEY, CDR2 SMNVEV (reference sequence). The V and J ends lost 5 bases and 4 bases respectively, with 14 bases between them. The CDR3 here is CASSTPRGGYGYTF. The CDR3 region has the DNA TGTGCCAGCAGTACTCCCCGGGGAGGCTATGGCTACACCTTC.

The chain couples TRBV25-1 to TRBJ2-4; TRBD2 is a possible D gene (6 bases). CDR3 length: 14 residues. Germline V lookup: CDR1 MGHDK, CDR2 SYGVNS. V was pared by 5 bases and J by 2 bases, with 10 bases between. CDR3 DNA sequence: TGTGCCAGCAGTCCACGGGGGACCAAAAACATTCAGTACTTC. This translates into CASSPRGTKNIQYF.

The V and J genes are TRBV30 and TRBJ1-4; D is ambiguous. This CDR3 is 13 amino acids long. V gave up 3 bases and J gave up 8 bases, with 13 bases separating them. Germline V lookup: CDR1 GTSNPN, CDR2 SVGIG (reference sequence). CDR3 protein: CAWRGLSGEKLFF. The CDR3 DNA is TGTGCCTGGAGGGGTCTGTCAGGAGAAAAACTGTTTTTT.

This chain connects TRBV2 to TRBJ1-5; D perhaps matches TRBD1 (5 bases). V gave up 3 bases and J gave up 4 bases, with 13 bases separating them. Germline V gene sequence: CDR1 SNHLY, CDR2 FYNNEI. The CDR3 covers 15 residues. The CDR3 sequence: CASSDAGGPNQPQHF. CDR3 in DNA: TGTGCCAGCAGTGACGCGGGGGGTCCTAATCAGCCCCAGCATTTT.

The rearrangement joins TRBV9 to TRBJ2-7; TRBD2 agrees at 9 bases. V lost 0 bases, J lost 7 bases, and 5 bases stayed unmatched. Germline values: CDR1 SGDLS, CDR2 YYNGEE. The CDR3 has 14 residues. CDR3: CASSVGAGGLEQYF. CDR3 coding DNA: TGTGCCAGCAGCGTAGGGGCGGGGGGGCTTGAGCAGTACTTC.

The sample holds one count of this clone. V usage is TRBV28 and J usage is TRBJ1-2, with D unresolved. CDR3 size: 13 residues. Looked up from germline, CDR1 is MDHEN and CDR2 is SYDVKM. The V gene lost 6 bases and the J gene lost 5 bases, with 13 bases spanning the gap. The CDR3 bases are TGTGCCAGCAGCCCAGGATCGCAGTATGGCTACACCTTC. Its protein product is CASSPGSQYGYTF.

The gene calls are TRBV5-1 and TRBJ1-4, with a tentative D call TRBD1 (5 bases). The CDR3 covers 14 residues. Trimming stripped 4 bases from V and 5 bases from J, with 12 bases between. Germline V gives CDR1 SGHRS, CDR2 YFSETQ. The CDR3 coding sequence is TGCGCCAGCAGCCCGGGGGGGGTGAATGAAAAACTGTTTTTT. It is translated as CASSPGGVNEKLFF.

The V call is TRBV6-1, the J call TRBJ2-1; 10 nucleotides align to TRBD2. Germline trimming cut 3 bases from V and 5 bases from J; bases unmatched to any gene: 10. The CDR3 has 17 residues. The germline CDR1 and CDR2 sequences are MNHNS and SASEGT. CDR3 protein: CASSELAGASLNNEQFF. For the CDR3, the DNA is TGTGCCAGCAGTGAGCTAGCGGGGGCGAGCTTAAACAATGAGCAGTTCTTC.

The chain couples TRBV5-1 to TRBJ2-1; D not certain. CDR1 and CDR2 (germline): SGHRS, YFSETQ. The ends were cut back, 0 bases at V and 0 bases at J, with 10 bases in the middle. The CDR3 has 16 residues. CDR3 loop: CASSLGAVSSYNEQFF. The CDR3 DNA is TGCGCCAGCAGCTTGGGGGCAGTCAGCTCCTACAATGAGCAGTTCTTC.

The CDR3 DNA is TGTGCCAGTAGTATGAGGGACAGCTATAATTCACCCCTCCACTTT. Its translation: CASSMRDSYNSPLHF. The chain combines TRBV19 with TRBJ1-6; TRBD1 agrees at 7 bases. The CDR3 has 15 amino acids. Germline assignment: CDR1 LNHDA and CDR2 SQIVND (reference sequence). V lost 3 bases to trimming and J lost 3 bases; unmatched junction nucleotides: 2.

The table lists this clone with a count of one. The CDR3 loop reads CSAATGYEQYF. CDR3 DNA: TGCAGTGCTGCTACAGGGTACGAGCAGTACTTC. This chain connects TRBV20-1 to TRBJ2-7; tentative D call: TRBD1 (6 bases). Trimming took off 5 bases at V and 4 bases at J, with 9 bases between the two ends. From germline, CDR1 is DFQATT and CDR2 SNEGSKA (reference sequence). CDR3 length equals 11 residues.

This chain links TRBV7-9 with TRBJ2-4; tentative D call: TRBD2 (6 bases). Germline V gene sequence: CDR1 SEHNR, CDR2 FQNEAQ (reference sequence). V was clipped by 0 bases and J by 2 bases, with 8 bases between them. CDR3 length: 15 residues. The CDR3 region is CASSLAGGSKNIQYF. In DNA, the CDR3 is TGTGCCAGCAGCTTAGCCGGGGGATCCAAAAACATTCAGTACTTC.

This clone was seen just once. The chain carries TRBV6-1 and TRBJ2-1, with 13 positions matching TRBD2. CDR3 length: 14 residues. CDR1 MNHNS and CDR2 SASEGT come from the germline V gene. V shed 6 bases and J 6 bases; nucleotides not matched to a gene: 2. CDR3 in DNA: TGTGCCAGCAGAACTAGCGGGGGGGCCAATGAGCAGTTCTTC. Protein sequence: CASRTSGGANEQFF.

The chain's CDR3 is CASSPPAPGRAFF. CDR3 coding DNA: TGTGCCAGCTCACCACCGGCGCCAGGTCGAGCTTTCTTT. The rearrangement links TRBV18 to TRBJ1-1; D unclear. The V gene's germline CDR1 is KGHSH and CDR2 LQKENI. This CDR3 is built from 13 residues. V was pared by 0 bases and J by 10 bases, with 12 bases between.

In its sample, this clone ranks as medium-sized. V is TRBV7-6 and J is TRBJ2-7, with 7 nucleotides matching TRBD1. With 1 base clipped from V and 1 base from J, the junction kept 16 bases outside the gene matches. CDR1 SGHVS and CDR2 FNYEAQ come from the germline V gene. This CDR3 has 19 amino acids. The CDR3 is CASSLVSQGQNHLSYEQYF. The CDR3 DNA reads as TGTGCCAGCAGCTTAGTATCACAGGGACAGAATCATTTGTCCTACGAGCAGTACTTC.

The genes are TRBV18 and TRBJ1-2, with 10 bases aligning to TRBD1. CDR1 KGHSH and CDR2 LQKENI come from the germline V gene. V lost 5 bases and J lost 8; bases outside the gene matches: 8. The CDR3 length is 14 residues. This CDR3 is CASSETGGFEGYTF. CDR3 sequence (DNA): TGTGCCAGCTCAGAGACAGGGGGCTTTGAAGGCTACACCTTC.

The chain couples TRBV4-1 to TRBJ2-3, with a possible D match to TRBD1 (6 bases). Trimming took 0 bases from V and 5 from J, leaving 12 bases between them. The V gene's germline CDR1 is MGHRA and CDR2 YSYEKL. The CDR3 is made up of 15 amino acids. This CDR3 is CASSQDSAGVDTQYF. The CDR3 DNA is TGCGCCAGCAGCCAAGATTCGGCAGGGGTAGATACGCAGTATTTT.

This clone was counted only a few times. V gene TRBV27 combines with J gene TRBJ1-2; 8 nucleotides align to TRBD1. This CDR3 is 14 amino acids long. Trimming took 6 bases from V and 6 from J; bases not matched to a gene: 9. Germline-derived CDR1 and CDR2 are MNHEY and SMNVEV (reference sequence). The CDR3 spells CASSLDRGRDGYTF. In nucleotides, the CDR3 is TGTGCCAGCAGCTTAGACAGGGGACGGGATGGCTACACCTTC.